This TCR beta chain was sequenced in a study of blood T cell repertoires in COVID-19. Study in general: Acute and convalescent COVID-19 samples came from the United States, Italy and Spain.

How the authors handled the data: Scientists estimated how many nucleated cells there were by amplifying reference gene primers. The protocol was immunoSEQ multiplex PCR, while the TCRdb copy is restricted to in-frame clones and leaves out a portion. V and J calls and clone size are those listed in that table; D and trimming were worked out from the DNA. Of 250,000 to 400,000 clones listed, over 85% were seen once; the top ten hold around 2.7%. The source material was PBMCs or T cells enriched from blood (not recorded which). The sequence was collected from a man aged 55 to 70 who had recovered from COVID-19.

As DNA, the CDR3 is TGTGCCAGCAGCCAAGATCTGGCGGGAGCGAGGAATGAGCAGTTCTTC. Translated: CASSQDLAGARNEQFF. The chain couples TRBV4-2 to TRBJ2-1; 7 positions agree with TRBD2. The CDR3 runs 16 residues. The germline V gene encodes CDR1 LGHNA and CDR2 YNFKEQ. V trimming: 0 bases; J trimming: 7 bases; junction bases outside the gene matches: 9.